This T cell receptor (beta chain) was sequenced for a study of response to subunit inactivated influenza vaccine. Study-wide findings and caveats: Authors suggested that a seasonal influenza vaccination recruits few new T cells each time.

The CDR3 has 11 amino acids. The germline V gene has CDR1 SQVTM and CDR2 ANQGSEA. Deletions cut 7 bases from V and 3 bases from J, with 10 bases between. TCRdb reprocessed the RT-PCR reads via MiXCR and lists one record per CDR3 protein. The data contain 200,000 to 300,000 distinct CDR3 sequences, 10% to 15% of them singletons. For this clonotype: The antigen is undetermined.

The genes are TRBV29-1 and TRBJ2-7; D is possibly TRBD2 (5 bases). This receptor was taken from a man aged 50 or older who received an inactivated influenza vaccine. The source was non-naive T cells sorted from PBMCs, collected 14 to 15 days before vaccination. The CDR3 nucleotides read TGCAGCGCAGAACGGGGCTACGAGCAGTACTTC. This translates into CSAERGYEQYF.